A selection of T cell receptor beta chains follows, all from one sample in a study of T cell repertoires in cytomegalovirus infection. TCRdb used MiXCR to reprocess the reads, holding one entry per CDR3 protein. Among roughly 230,000 distinct CDR3 sequences listed, around 6.2% were seen once. The sample was PBMCs. The receptor set was obtained from a human donor in good health (CMV status not recorded). Some clones in this sample may be carry-over from other donors' samples. Each CDR3 is given with its conserved first and last residue. D genes are given only for firm matches. Clone size, where shown, is once, few, many, or a class for clones that have expanded.

D gene | J gene | V gene | clone size | CDR3 DNA | CDR3 protein
- | TRBJ2-7 | TRBV15 | many | TGTGCCACCAGCGAGTACAGTGGTTCTCCCTACGAGCAGTACTTC | CATSEYSGSPYEQYF
- | TRBJ2-3 | TRBV6-2/TRBV6-3 | many | TGTGCCAGCAGTTACGAGGCAGGGTTCCCAGATACGCAGTATTTT | CASSYEAGFPDTQYF
TRBD1 | TRBJ2-7 | TRBV29-1 | many | TGCAGCGTTGGTGGACAGGGGTATTCCGAGCAGTACTTC | CSVGGQGYSEQYF
- | TRBJ2-2 | TRBV9 | many | TGTGCCAGCAGCGCTGGCCCCGGGAGGGAGCTGTTTTTT | CASSAGPGRELFF
TRBD2 | TRBJ2-1 | TRBV20-1 | - | TGCAGCTCAATAGCGGGGGGCTCCATCTACAATGAGCAGTTCTTC | CSSIAGGSIYNEQFF
TRBD2 | TRBJ2-5 | TRBV6-6 | many | TGTGCCAGCAGTTCACTAGCGGGGACCCGGACCCAGTACTTC | CASSSLAGTRTQYF
- | TRBJ1-4 | TRBV20-1 | many | TGCAGTGCTAGAGATCGAAGGGGGGCAACTAATGAAAAACTGTTTTTT | CSARDRRGATNEKLFF
- | TRBJ2-7 | TRBV11-1 | many | TGTGCCAGCAGCTTACCGTCCCGGGACGGAGAATTCTACGAGCAGTACTTC | CASSLPSRDGEFYEQYF
- | TRBJ2-7 | TRBV28 | many | TGTGCCAGCAGTCTCGAGAGACAGGGAGGCTACGAGCAGTACTTC | CASSLERQGGYEQYF
- | TRBJ2-7 | TRBV2 | many | TGTGCCAGCAAGGGGAACCGGGACTTCTCCTACGAGCAGTACTTC | CASKGNRDFSYEQYF
TRBD1 | TRBJ2-2 | TRBV7-2 | many | TGTGCCAGCAGGACAGGGGCAGGGGCCGGGGAGCTGTTTTTT | CASRTGAGAGELFF
- | TRBJ2-5 | TRBV25-1 | many | TGTGCCAGCAGTGACCGGAGCCAAGAGACCCAGTACTTC | CASSDRSQETQYF
- | TRBJ1-2 | TRBV11-2 | - | TGTGCCAGCAGCTTAGACACAAAGAACTATGGCTACACCTTC | CASSLDTKNYGYTF
TRBD1 | TRBJ1-6 | TRBV4-2 | many | TGTGCCAGCAGCCAAGATGGAGGGGGCAGCTCCTATAATTCACCCCTCCACTTT | CASSQDGGGSSYNSPLHF
TRBD2 | TRBJ2-2 | TRBV5-6 | many | TGTGCCAGCAGCCTGACTAGCGGGCGAACGAACACCGGGGAGCTGTTTTTT | CASSLTSGRTNTGELFF
TRBD1 | TRBJ1-1 | TRBV10-3 | many | TGTGCCATCAGTGAGAGGGGGCCGAACACTGAAGCTTTCTTT | CAISERGPNTEAFF
- | TRBJ1-5 | TRBV6-6 | many | TGTGCCAGCAGAACGGTCCCATGGGGCAGCAATCAGCCCCAGCATTTT | CASRTVPWGSNQPQHF
TRBD1 | TRBJ2-7 | TRBV20-1 | many | TGCAGTGCGCCAGGGGTCGGACAGGGCTACGAGCAGTACTTC | CSAPGVGQGYEQYF
TRBD1 | TRBJ2-7 | TRBV4-2 | few | TGTGCCAGCAGCCATCGAGGACAGGGGGCCTCCTACGAGCAGTACTTC | CASSHRGQGASYEQYF
TRBD2 | TRBJ2-1 | TRBV2 | few | TGTGCCAGCACCGGACTAGCGGGGGGGGGGGATGAGCAGTTCTTC | CASTGLAGGGDEQFF
- | TRBJ1-2 | TRBV2 | few | TGTGCCAGCAGACAATCAACCATCCAGGGGCCAACGAAGCACTATGGCTACACCTTC | CASRQSTIQGPTKHYGYTF
TRBD1 | TRBJ2-1 | TRBV30 | - | TGTGCCTGGACTGTCGGGCAGGGGGCTTTATATGAGCAGTTCTTC | CAWTVGQGALYEQFF
TRBD1 | TRBJ2-7 | TRBV14 | - | TGTGCCAGCAGCCCACCGGGACAGGCAAAGCAGTACTTC | CASSPPGQAKQYF
- | TRBJ1-2 | TRBV4-1 | - | TGCGCCAGCAGCCAAGGGGGGGCAGCGAACTATGGCTACACCTTC | CASSQGGAANYGYTF
- | TRBJ1-1 | TRBV12-3/TRBV12-4 | many | TGTGCCAGCAGTCCGAGTCTGAACACTGAAGCTTTCTTT | CASSPSLNTEAFF
- | TRBJ1-2 | TRBV20-1 | - | TGCAGTGCTAGAGCGGGGTCGAGTAACTATGGCTACACCTTC | CSARAGSSNYGYTF
TRBD2 | TRBJ2-3 | TRBV7-8 | many | TGTGCCAGCAGCTTGTGGGAAGCGGGGGTGAGCACAGATACGCAGTATTTT | CASSLWEAGVSTDTQYF
TRBD1 | TRBJ1-2 | TRBV5-5 | many | TGTGCCAGCGGACGACAGGGGGCGCAAATATTAAGTGGCTACACCTTC | CASGRQGAQILSGYTF
- | TRBJ2-2 | TRBV25-1 | few | TGTGCCAGCAGTGAACAACAGTTGGGGACCGGGGAGCTGTTTTTT | CASSEQQLGTGELFF
- | TRBJ2-2 | TRBV7-2 | many | TGTGCCAGCAGCTTTAGGGGGGACACCGGGGAGCTGTTTTTT | CASSFRGDTGELFF
TRBD1 | TRBJ1-4 | TRBV12-3/TRBV12-4 | many | TGTGCCAGCAGTACTCCGACAGGGAACCAAAGATGGCGAGGACTGTTTTTT | CASSTPTGNQRWRGLFF
TRBD2 | TRBJ2-7 | TRBV6-2/TRBV6-3 | many | TGTGCCAGCAGACCCACAGCGGGGGGGAGATACGAGCAGTACTTC | CASRPTAGGRYEQYF
- | TRBJ1-1 | TRBV20-1 | many | TGCAGTGCTGGTAGGACAGATGAAGCTTTCTTT | CSAGRTDEAFF
- | TRBJ1-3 | TRBV7-2 | many | TGTGCCAGCAGCTTATTTCCCCTTTCTGGAAACACCATATATTTT | CASSLFPLSGNTIYF
- | TRBJ2-2 | TRBV7-9 | many | TGTGCCAGCAGCTTAGGGGGCCCTCGCCGGGACGGTAACACCGGGGAGCTGTTTTTT | CASSLGGPRRDGNTGELFF
- | TRBJ2-1 | TRBV20-1 | many | TGCAGTGCTTTTCCCTTGGCCGGAAATGAGCAGTTCTTC | CSAFPLAGNEQFF
- | TRBJ2-3 | TRBV19 | many | TGTGCCAGTGGACCGACAGGTAGGGGAGGAGATACGCAGTATTTT | CASGPTGRGGDTQYF
- | TRBJ1-4 | TRBV6-2/TRBV6-3 | many | TGTGCCAGCCAACAGGGAAGGCGTGAAAAACTGTTTTTT | CASQQGRREKLFF
- | TRBJ1-2 | TRBV6-2/TRBV6-3 | many | TGTGCCAGCAGTTACGCACCGGACAGTTATTACTATGGCTACACCTTC | CASSYAPDSYYYGYTF
- | TRBJ1-5 | TRBV6-5 | - | TGTGCCAGCAGCCGCGGGCAGGGCAGCAATCAGCCCCAGCATTTT | CASSRGQGSNQPQHF